Listed here are 30 T cell receptor beta chains from one sample, sequenced in a study of spatial heterogeneity in lung cancer. From the 5' RACE reads, TCRdb called clonotypes with MiXCR, one entry per CDR3 protein. The sample includes about 82,000 distinct CDR3 sequences, about 12% of them seen just once. Time point defined: sample taken at primary tumor resection. Sequencing covered unsorted whole RNA taken from tumor, nontumor lung or frozen PBMC. Sample: PBMCs, taken at surgery. The receptor source for this set is a male donor with early-stage non-small cell lung cancer.

The chain joins TRBV7-6 to TRBJ2-3; TRBD2 matches at 12 bases. This CDR3 contains 16 residues. V lost 3 bases, J lost 0 bases, and 1 base stayed unmatched. Germline V gene data show CDR1 as SGHVS and CDR2 as FNYEAQ. The CDR3 reads CASSLGTSGSTDTQYF. For the CDR3, the DNA is TGTGCCAGCAGCTTGGGGACTAGCGGGAGCACAGATACGCAGTATTTT.

The CDR3 DNA sequence: TGTGCCAGCAGCTTGGAGGGGCAGGATGGTTTCTTT. Protein: CASSLEGQDGFF. The rearrangement uses TRBV5-5 and TRBJ1-1, with a weak D call TRBD1 (5 bases). Trimming left V 0 bases short and J 13 bases short, with 13 bases between. The CDR3 is made up of 12 amino acids. Looked up from germline, CDR1 is SGHKS and CDR2 is YYEKEE (reference sequence).

The table lists this clonotype with a few counts. This chain connects TRBV5-1 to TRBJ2-1, with TRBD2 matching over 7 bases. From germline, CDR1 is SGHRS and CDR2 YFSETQ. V was clipped by 3 bases and J by 0 bases; unmatched bases: 6. This CDR3 comprises 16 residues. In DNA form, the CDR3 reads TGCGCCAGCAGCTGGAAGCGGGGAAGCTCCTACAATGAGCAGTTCTTC. This translates into CASSWKRGSSYNEQFF.

In DNA, the CDR3 is TGTGCCAGCAGTAGGGACTTGCTAGCCAAAAACATTCAGTACTTC. Translated, it gives CASSRDLLAKNIQYF. The chain has TRBV6-2 or TRBV6-3 and TRBJ2-4, with D maybe TRBD2 (6 bases). The CDR3 is 15 amino acids. CDR1 MNHEY and CDR2 SVGEGT come from the germline V gene. V lost 5 bases to trimming and J lost 0 bases, with 11 bases between them.

This clonotype was counted a few times. This may come from a read error, since a much larger clone is one base off. The V call is TRBV7-6, the J call TRBJ2-5, with D hard to call. V shed 0 bases and J shed 4 bases, with 6 bases lying between them. The CDR3 is made up of 13 amino acids. Germline lookup yields CDR1 SGHVS and CDR2 FNYEAQ. Written as DNA, the CDR3 is TGTGCCAGCAGCTTAGCGGGAAGAGAGACCCAGTACTTC. Translated, it gives CASSLAGRETQYF.

This clonotype has ten or more counts. The chain uses TRBV11-2 and TRBJ2-7; D tentatively fits TRBD1 or TRBD2 (5 bases each). CDR3 length: 16 residues. V lost 1 base to trimming and J lost 3 bases, with 16 bases between them. Germline V gene sequence: CDR1 SGHAT, CDR2 FQNNGV. CDR3 nucleotide sequence: TGTGCCAGCAGCTTAGTGGTCGGGACGGGTATCTACGAGCAGTACTTC. Its translation: CASSLVVGTGIYEQYF.

This clonotype was seen a few times. The V call is TRBV14, the J call TRBJ1-1; D is ambiguous. Germline assignment: CDR1 SGHDN and CDR2 FVKESK. The CDR3 has 15 residues. V was clipped by 1 base and J by 3 bases, with 12 bases between them. The CDR3 protein is CASSQVGKEDTEAFF. In nucleotides, the CDR3 is TGTGCCAGCAGCCAAGTAGGGAAAGAGGACACTGAAGCTTTCTTT.

This clonotype was observed at least ten times. V gene TRBV12-3 or TRBV12-4 combines with J gene TRBJ2-2; unclear D gene. CDR3 size: 12 residues. The V end was cut by 10 bases, the J end by 5 bases, with 11 bases between. CDR3 sequence reads: CATAHPTGELFF. The CDR3 region has the DNA TGTGCCACCGCCCATCCAACCGGGGAGCTGTTTTTT.

This sequence joins TRBV29-1 and TRBJ2-1, with D tentatively TRBD1 or TRBD2 (5 bases each). The V gene lost 3 bases and the J gene lost 1 base, with 16 bases spanning the gap. The CDR3 is 16 amino acids. Germline CDR1 SQVTM, CDR2 ANQGSEA. The CDR3, as DNA: TGCAGCGTTGAGGGTTCGGGGCAGGGTTCCTACAATGAGCAGTTCTTC. It translates to CSVEGSGQGSYNEQFF.

This clonotype has a count of ten or more. The CDR3 DNA reads as TGCGCCAGCAGCCGAGACAGGGGTTTGGAAGCTTTCTTT. This encodes CASSRDRGLEAFF. This sequence joins TRBV4-1 and TRBJ1-1; 8 bases align to TRBD1. The CDR3 spans 13 residues. Germline CDR1 and CDR2: MGHRA and YSYEKL. Trimming took 4 bases from V and 8 from J; bases not matched to a gene: 6.

This clonotype was seen more than once but under ten times. The genes are TRBV15 and TRBJ2-1; D not resolved. CDR1 and CDR2 from the germline V gene are LNHNV and YYDKDF (reference sequence). Trimming removed 9 bases at V and 6 bases at J, with 18 bases between. The CDR3 consists of 14 residues. The CDR3 loop reads CATETPLALNEQFF. CDR3 in DNA: TGTGCCACTGAAACACCTTTGGCCCTCAATGAGCAGTTCTTC. Filled out from reference TRBV15 and TRBJ2-1, the complete variable domain reads DAMVIQNPRYQVTQFGKPVTLSCSQTLNHNVMYWYQQKSSQAPKLLFHYYDKDFNNEADTPDNFQSRRPNTSFCFLDIRSPGLGDTAMYLCATETPLALNEQFFGPGTRLTVL.

The chain is built from TRBV5-1 and TRBJ2-7; 8 bases map to TRBD1. From germline, CDR1 is SGHRS and CDR2 YFSETQ. The junction had 10 bases not matched to a gene; V was cut back by 5 bases and J by 3 bases. This CDR3 is 15 amino acids long. Here the CDR3 reads CASSPGTGFYYEQYF. For the CDR3, the DNA is TGCGCCAGCAGTCCCGGGACAGGTTTTTACTACGAGCAGTACTTC.

This clonotype was counted only a few times. The J gene is TRBJ2-7, the V gene TRBV3-1; D might be TRBD2 (5 bases). This CDR3 region has 15 residues. The V and J ends lost 3 bases and 0 bases respectively, with 12 bases between them. Per germline, CDR1 LGHDT and CDR2 YNNKEL (reference sequence). The CDR3 spells CASSHGLHPSYEQYF. Here the CDR3 DNA reads TGTGCCAGCAGCCACGGACTGCACCCCTCCTACGAGCAGTACTTC.

This clonotype was detected a few times. This chain links TRBV7-8 with TRBJ1-2; D is perhaps TRBD1 (6 bases). V lost 2 bases to trimming and J lost 0 bases, with 10 bases between them. The germline V gene has CDR1 SGHVS and CDR2 FQNEAQ. This CDR3 comprises 15 residues. CDR3 coding DNA: TGTGCCAGCAGCTTATTACAGGGAGCTAACTATGGCTACACCTTC. Translating it yields CASSLLQGANYGYTF.

The rearrangement uses TRBV20-1 and TRBJ2-4; maybe TRBD1 (6 bases). V lost 0 bases and J 1 base, leaving 13 bases between the germline ends. CDR1 DFQATT and CDR2 SNEGSKA come from the germline V gene (reference sequence). There are 16 residues in the CDR3. The DNA for the CDR3 is TGCAGTGCTAGAGACCGGGGACATTTGGCCAAAAACATTCAGTACTTC. This encodes CSARDRGHLAKNIQYF.

The chain uses TRBV6-5 and TRBJ1-4, with TRBD1 matching over 7 bases. The CDR3 runs to 15 residues. The germline V gene encodes CDR1 MNHEY and CDR2 SVGAGI. Trimming removed 5 bases from V and 4 bases from J; junction bases left unmatched: 7. The CDR3 DNA follows: TGTGCCAGCAGTCGATTTGGGACAGATAATGAAAAACTGTTTTTT. Translated, it gives CASSRFGTDNEKLFF.

This clonotype was detected a few times. The chain links TRBV10-1 to TRBJ2-4; 7 nucleotides agree with TRBD2. This CDR3 spans 17 amino acids. Germline CDR1 and CDR2: WNHNN and SYGVQD (reference sequence). V was clipped by 2 bases and J by 0 bases; unmatched bases: 7. The CDR3 here is CASSEDRLAEAKNIQYF. The CDR3 DNA is TGCGCCAGCAGTGAGGATCGGCTAGCGGAAGCCAAAAACATTCAGTACTTC.

V is TRBV24-1 and J is TRBJ1-1; D not resolved. Trimming pared 2 bases from V and 0 bases from J, leaving 9 bases between. Germline V CDR1 and CDR2: KGHDR, SFDVKD. The CDR3 contains 15 residues. Here the CDR3 DNA reads TGTGCCACCAGTGATTCCCGGACTTTGAACACTGAAGCTTTCTTT. This codes for CATSDSRTLNTEAFF.

The gene calls are TRBV7-9 and TRBJ2-7, with 8 positions matching TRBD1. In germline, CDR1 is SEHNR, CDR2 FQNEAQ (reference sequence). The CDR3 length is 15 residues. V was clipped by 3 bases and J by 2 bases; unmatched bases: 6. The CDR3 is CASSFPGGDPYEQYF. The CDR3 bases are TGTGCCAGCAGCTTCCCAGGGGGCGACCCCTACGAGCAGTACTTC.

This clonotype has just a few counts. V is TRBV7-9 and J is TRBJ1-1; weak D call: TRBD1 (5 bases). V was trimmed by 1 base and J by 5 bases, leaving 11 bases between them. The germline V gene has CDR1 SEHNR and CDR2 FQNEAQ (reference sequence). The length of the CDR3 is 14 residues. The CDR3 loop reads CASSLDGGSTEAFF. CDR3 DNA: TGTGCCAGCAGCTTAGATGGGGGGAGTACTGAAGCTTTCTTT.

The chain combines TRBV6-1 with TRBJ2-3, with 7 bases aligning to TRBD2. The CDR3 is made up of 14 amino acids. Germline loops: CDR1 MNHNS, CDR2 SASEGT. The CDR3 protein is CATQASGGWDTQYF. The CDR3 DNA reads TGTGCTACCCAGGCTAGCGGAGGTTGGGATACGCAGTATTTT.

Many counts were recorded for this clonotype. This chain links TRBV5-1 with TRBJ2-2; D is uncertain. V lost 4 bases and J lost 7, with 8 bases in between. The CDR3 loop spans 12 amino acids. Germline values: CDR1 SGHRS, CDR2 YFSETQ. CDR3 residues: CASSPADGELFF. The CDR3, as DNA: TGCGCCAGCAGCCCTGCGGACGGGGAGCTGTTTTTT.

The table lists this clonotype with a few counts. The J gene is TRBJ2-1, the V gene TRBV7-3, with 8 bases fitting TRBD2. CDR3 size: 15 residues. Germline V gene lookup returns CDR1 SGHTA and CDR2 FQGTGA. The ends lost 3 bases at V and 7 bases at J; junction bases unmatched: 8. CDR3 loop: CASSFLAGGRNEQFF. CDR3 DNA sequence: TGTGCCAGCAGCTTCCTCGCGGGAGGAAGGAATGAGCAGTTCTTC.

This clonotype was observed at least ten times. V usage is TRBV19 and J usage is TRBJ2-7; 8 bases fit TRBD1. Germline loops: CDR1 LNHDA, CDR2 SQIVND (reference sequence). The CDR3 spans 14 residues. J was trimmed by 2 bases and V by 5 bases; bases with no gene match: 5. This CDR3 is CASSSGTGPYEQYF. The DNA of the CDR3 is TGTGCCAGTAGTTCCGGGACAGGACCCTACGAGCAGTACTTC. Full variable domain (missing parts from reference TRBV19 and TRBJ2-7): DGGITQSPKYLFRKEGQNVTLSCEQNLNHDAMYWYRQDPGQGLRLIYYSQIVNDFQKGDIAEGYSVSREKKESFPLTVTSAQKNPTAFYLCASSSGTGPYEQYFGPGTRLTVT.

The chain links TRBV10-3 to TRBJ2-7; D is perhaps TRBD2 (6 bases). This CDR3 contains 14 residues. Germline CDR1 is ENHRY and CDR2 is SYGVKD. Trimming took 7 bases from V and 6 from J, leaving 19 bases between them. The CDR3 is CAITPGESRGEQYF. The CDR3 DNA reads as TGTGCCATCACCCCGGGGGAATCTCGGGGCGAGCAGTACTTC.

The table lists this clonotype with a few counts. The rearrangement links TRBV11-2 to TRBJ2-3; D not resolved. The CDR3 length is 15 residues. Germline V gene sequence: CDR1 SGHAT, CDR2 FQNNGV. Trimming took 0 bases from V and 2 from J, leaving 9 bases between them. DNA of the CDR3: TGTGCCAGCAGCTTAGAAGCCACAGACACAGATACGCAGTATTTT. Its protein product is CASSLEATDTDTQYF.

V and J are TRBV20-1 and TRBJ2-7; possible D gene TRBD2, 6 bases. This CDR3 comprises 16 residues. Trimming took 6 bases from V and 4 from J, leaving 25 bases between them. The germline gives CDR1 DFQATT, CDR2 SNEGSKA (reference sequence). CDR3 protein: CSANPGRGRTTYEQYF. The CDR3 DNA is TGCAGTGCCAATCCAGGCCGGGGGAGGACGACGTACGAGCAGTACTTC.

This clonotype occurred once. The gene calls are TRBV29-1 and TRBJ2-1; 7 bases align to TRBD1. CDR1 SQVTM and CDR2 ANQGSEA come from the germline V gene. The CDR3 totals 12 residues. V lost 6 bases to trimming and J lost 6 bases; unmatched junction nucleotides: 5. The CDR3 DNA sequence: TGCAGCGTCCTGACAGGGTTCAATGAGCAGTTCTTC. Translation gives CSVLTGFNEQFF.

The V gene is TRBV24-1, the J gene TRBJ2-3, with 9 bases identical to TRBD2. CDR1 and CDR2 (germline): KGHDR, SFDVKD. This CDR3 has 16 amino acids. The ends lost 4 bases at V and 3 bases at J; junction bases unmatched: 7. CDR3 residues: CATSDRGLAGTDTQYF. CDR3 bases: TGTGCCACCAGTGACCGGGGACTAGCTGGAACAGATACGCAGTATTTT.

This chain joins TRBV5-1 and TRBJ2-1, with TRBD1 identical over 8 bases. Per the germline V gene, CDR1 is SGHRS and CDR2 is YFSETQ. The CDR3 loop spans 13 amino acids. J lost 9 bases, V lost 5 bases, and 7 bases had no gene match. CDR3 nucleotide sequence: TGCGCCAGCAGATACCCAGGGGGCGGTGAGCAGTTCTTC. It translates to CASRYPGGGEQFF.